This section outlines one T cell receptor (beta chain) sequence together with its context. These data are taken from a study of spatial heterogeneity in lung cancer. The V gene's germline CDR1 is MNHEY and CDR2 SVGEGT. CDR3 length equals 15 residues. Trimming shortened V by 5 bases and J by 1 base, and 11 bases separated the two germline ends. Time point reported: sample taken at primary tumor resection. A single record per CDR3 protein comes from TCRdb applying MiXCR to the 5' RACE reads. The top ten hold almost 7% of the sample, which has roughly 79,000 distinct CDR3 sequences, about 8.5% seen once.

The sequence was collected from a male donor with early-stage non-small cell lung cancer. The sample consisted of PBMCs, taken at surgery. The chain combines TRBV6-2 or TRBV6-3 with TRBJ2-2; weak D call: TRBD1 (5 bases). The CDR3 sequence is CASSPLGQNTGELFF. In DNA, the CDR3 is TGTGCCAGCAGTCCCCTGGGGCAGAACACCGGGGAGCTGTTTTTT.